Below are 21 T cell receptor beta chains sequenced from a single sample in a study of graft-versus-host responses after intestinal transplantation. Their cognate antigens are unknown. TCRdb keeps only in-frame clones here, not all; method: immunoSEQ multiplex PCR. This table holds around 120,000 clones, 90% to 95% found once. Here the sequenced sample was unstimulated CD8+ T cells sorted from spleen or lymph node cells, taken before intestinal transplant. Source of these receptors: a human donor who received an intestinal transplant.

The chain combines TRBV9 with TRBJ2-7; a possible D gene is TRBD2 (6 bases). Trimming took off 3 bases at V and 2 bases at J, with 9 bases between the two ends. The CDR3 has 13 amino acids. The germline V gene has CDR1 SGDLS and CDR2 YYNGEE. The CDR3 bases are TGTGCCAGCAGCGCCGGGAGCGCCTACGAGCAGTACTTC. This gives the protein CASSAGSAYEQYF.

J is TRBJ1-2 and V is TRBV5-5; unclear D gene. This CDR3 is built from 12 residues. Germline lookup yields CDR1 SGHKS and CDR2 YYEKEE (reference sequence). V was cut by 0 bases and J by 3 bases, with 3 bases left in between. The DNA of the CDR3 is TGTGCCAGCAGCTTGGGGGACTATGGCTACACCTTC. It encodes CASSLGDYGYTF.

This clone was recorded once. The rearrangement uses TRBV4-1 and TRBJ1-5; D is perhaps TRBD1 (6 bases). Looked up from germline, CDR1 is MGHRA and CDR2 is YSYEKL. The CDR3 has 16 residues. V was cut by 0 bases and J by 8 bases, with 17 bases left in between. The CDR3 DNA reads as TGCGCCAGCAGCCAAGATGGCCATTGGGGGCGGGAGCCCCAGCATTTT. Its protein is CASSQDGHWGREPQHF.

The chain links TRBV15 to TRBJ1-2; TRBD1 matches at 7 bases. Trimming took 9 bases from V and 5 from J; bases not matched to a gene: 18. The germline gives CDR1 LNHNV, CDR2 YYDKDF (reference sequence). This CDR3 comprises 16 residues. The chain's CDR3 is CATSWTGTTEEYGYTF. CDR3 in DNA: TGTGCCACGTCGTGGACAGGAACTACTGAAGAGTATGGCTACACCTTC.

In nucleotides, the CDR3 is TGCGCCAGCAGTACTAGCGGGAGGGCCAGGGAGCAGTTCTTC. Translating gives CASSTSGRAREQFF. The chain couples TRBV4-1 to TRBJ2-1, with 13 bases identical to TRBD2. V gave up 6 bases and J gave up 10 bases; unmatched junction bases: 6. Per the germline V gene, CDR1 is MGHRA and CDR2 is YSYEKL. The CDR3 has 14 residues.

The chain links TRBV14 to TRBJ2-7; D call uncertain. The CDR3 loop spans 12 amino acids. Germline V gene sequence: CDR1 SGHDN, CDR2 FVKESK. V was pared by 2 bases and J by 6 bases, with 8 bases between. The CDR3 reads CASSQNRVEQYF. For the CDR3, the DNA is TGTGCCAGCAGCCAAAACCGTGTCGAGCAGTACTTC.

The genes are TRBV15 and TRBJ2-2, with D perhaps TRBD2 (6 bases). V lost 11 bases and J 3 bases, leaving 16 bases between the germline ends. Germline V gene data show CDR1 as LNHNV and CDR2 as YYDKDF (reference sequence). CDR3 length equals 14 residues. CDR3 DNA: TGTGCCTCTTCCGGGAGTACGGACACCGGGGAGCTGTTTTTT. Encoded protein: CASSGSTDTGELFF. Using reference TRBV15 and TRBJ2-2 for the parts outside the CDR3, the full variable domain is DAMVIQNPRYQVTQFGKPVTLSCSQTLNHNVMYWYQQKSSQAPKLLFHYYDKDFNNEADTPDNFQSRRPNTSFCFLDIRSPGLGDTAMYLCASSGSTDTGELFFGEGSRLTVL.

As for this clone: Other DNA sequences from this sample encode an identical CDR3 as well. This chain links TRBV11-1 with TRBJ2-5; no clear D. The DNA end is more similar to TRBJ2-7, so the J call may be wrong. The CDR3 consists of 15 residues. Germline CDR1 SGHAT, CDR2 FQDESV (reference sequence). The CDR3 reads CASSLAPGRSYEQYF. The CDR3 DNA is TGTGCCAGCAGCTTAGCCCCGGGCAGGAGCTACGAGCAGTACTTC.

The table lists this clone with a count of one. This CDR3 reads CAVTTDTTGVNTEAFF. CDR3 bases: TGCGCCGTTACGACGGATACTACTGGTGTGAACACTGAAGCTTTCTTT. This chain joins TRBV4-3 and TRBJ1-1; the D is unclear. CDR1 LGHNA and CDR2 YSLEER come from the germline V gene. V lost 11 bases and J 0 bases, leaving 22 bases between the germline ends. The CDR3 has 16 residues.

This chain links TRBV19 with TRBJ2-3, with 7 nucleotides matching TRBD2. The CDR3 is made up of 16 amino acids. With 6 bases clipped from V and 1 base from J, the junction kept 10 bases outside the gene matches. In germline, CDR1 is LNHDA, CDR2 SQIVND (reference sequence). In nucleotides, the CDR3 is TGTGCCAGTAGCAACGCGGCTAGCGGACGCACAGATACGCAGTATTTT. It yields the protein CASSNAASGRTDTQYF.

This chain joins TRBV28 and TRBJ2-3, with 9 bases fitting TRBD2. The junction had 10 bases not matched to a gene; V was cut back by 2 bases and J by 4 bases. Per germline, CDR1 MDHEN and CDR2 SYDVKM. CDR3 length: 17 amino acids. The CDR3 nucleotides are TGTGCCAGCAGTTTAACTTTAGCGGGAGTTGGCTCAGATACGCAGTATTTT. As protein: CASSLTLAGVGSDTQYF.

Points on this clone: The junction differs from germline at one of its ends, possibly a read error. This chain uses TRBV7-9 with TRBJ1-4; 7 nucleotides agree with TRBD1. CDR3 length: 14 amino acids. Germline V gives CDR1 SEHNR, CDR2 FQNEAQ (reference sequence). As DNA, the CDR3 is TGTGCCAGCAGCTTAGTTGGGACAGATGAAAAACTGTCTTTT. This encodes CASSLVGTDEKLSF.

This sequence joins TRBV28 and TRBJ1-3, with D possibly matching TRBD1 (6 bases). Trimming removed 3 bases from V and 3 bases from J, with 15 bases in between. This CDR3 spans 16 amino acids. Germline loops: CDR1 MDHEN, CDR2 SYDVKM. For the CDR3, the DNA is TGTGCCAGCAGTTTGGGCGGGGGCTTCGGTGGAAACACCATATATTTT. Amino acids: CASSLGGGFGGNTIYF.

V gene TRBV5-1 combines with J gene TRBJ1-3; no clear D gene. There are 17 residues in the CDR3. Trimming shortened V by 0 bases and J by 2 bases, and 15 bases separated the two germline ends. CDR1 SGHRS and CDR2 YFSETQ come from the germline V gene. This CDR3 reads CASSLVGQVETGNTIYF. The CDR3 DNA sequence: TGCGCCAGCAGCTTGGTAGGGCAGGTAGAGACTGGAAACACCATATATTTT.

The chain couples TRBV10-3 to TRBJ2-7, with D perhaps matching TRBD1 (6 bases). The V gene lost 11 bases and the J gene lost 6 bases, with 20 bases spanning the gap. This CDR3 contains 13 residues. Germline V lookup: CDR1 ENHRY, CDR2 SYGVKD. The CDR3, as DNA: TGTGCCGTCACTCCACAGGGAAAGGTCGAGCAGTACTTC. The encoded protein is CAVTPQGKVEQYF.

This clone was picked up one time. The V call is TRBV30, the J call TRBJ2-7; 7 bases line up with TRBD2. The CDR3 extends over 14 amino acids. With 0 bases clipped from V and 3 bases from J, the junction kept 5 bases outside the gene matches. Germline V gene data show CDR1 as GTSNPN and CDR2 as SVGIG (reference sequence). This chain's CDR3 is CAWSVHAGVYEQYF. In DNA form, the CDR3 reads TGTGCCTGGAGTGTACACGCGGGAGTCTACGAGCAGTACTTC. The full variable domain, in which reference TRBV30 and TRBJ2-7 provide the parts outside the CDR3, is SQTIHQWPATLVQPVGSPLSLECTVEGTSNPNLYWYRQAAGRGLQLLFYSVGIGQISSEVPQNLSASRPQDRQFILSSKKLLLSDSGFYLCAWSVHAGVYEQYFGPGTRLTVT.

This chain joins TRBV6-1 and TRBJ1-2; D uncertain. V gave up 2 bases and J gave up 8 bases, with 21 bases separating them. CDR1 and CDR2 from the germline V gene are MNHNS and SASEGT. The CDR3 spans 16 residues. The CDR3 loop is CASSETALETPYGYTF. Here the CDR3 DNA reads TGTGCCAGCAGTGAAACGGCCCTCGAGACCCCTTACGGCTACACCTTC.

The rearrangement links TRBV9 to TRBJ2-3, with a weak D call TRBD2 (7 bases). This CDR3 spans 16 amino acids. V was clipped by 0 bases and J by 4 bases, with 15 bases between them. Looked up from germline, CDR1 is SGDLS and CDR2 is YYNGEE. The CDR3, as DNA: TGTGCCAGCAGCGTAGAGGGGGGGCTCGGCGCAGATACGCAGTATTTT. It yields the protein CASSVEGGLGADTQYF.

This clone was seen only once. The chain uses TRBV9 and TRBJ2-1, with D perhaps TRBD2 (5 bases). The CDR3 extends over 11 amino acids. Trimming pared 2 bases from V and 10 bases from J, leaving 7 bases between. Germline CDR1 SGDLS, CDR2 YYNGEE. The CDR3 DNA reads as TGTGCCAGCAGCGTGGGAGCGGAGCAGTTCTTC. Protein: CASSVGAEQFF.

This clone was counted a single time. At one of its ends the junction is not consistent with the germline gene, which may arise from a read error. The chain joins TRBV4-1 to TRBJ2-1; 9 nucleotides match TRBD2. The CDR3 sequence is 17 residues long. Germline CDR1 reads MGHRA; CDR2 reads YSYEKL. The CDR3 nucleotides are TGCGCCAGCAGCCAAGCTCGGCTAGCGGGGTCCTACAATGAGCGGTTCTTC. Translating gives CASSQARLAGSYNERFF.

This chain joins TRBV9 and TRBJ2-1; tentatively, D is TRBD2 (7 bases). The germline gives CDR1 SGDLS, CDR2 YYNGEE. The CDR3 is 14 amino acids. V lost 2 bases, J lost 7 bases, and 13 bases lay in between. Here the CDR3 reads CASSVGGPGNEQFF. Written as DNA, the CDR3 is TGTGCCAGCAGCGTGGGGGGGCCTGGTAATGAGCAGTTCTTC.